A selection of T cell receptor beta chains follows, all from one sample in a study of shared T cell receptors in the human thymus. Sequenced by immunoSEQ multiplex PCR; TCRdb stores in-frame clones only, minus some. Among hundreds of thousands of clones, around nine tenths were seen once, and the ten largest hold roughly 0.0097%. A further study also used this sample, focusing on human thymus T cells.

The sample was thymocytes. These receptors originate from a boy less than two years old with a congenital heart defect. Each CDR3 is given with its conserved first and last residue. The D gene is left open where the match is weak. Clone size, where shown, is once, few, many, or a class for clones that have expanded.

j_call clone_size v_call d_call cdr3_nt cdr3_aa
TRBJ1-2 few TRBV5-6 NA TGTGCCAGCAGCGTACAGGTCAGAGGCTACACCTTC CASSVQVRGYTF
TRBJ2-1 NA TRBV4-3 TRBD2 TGCGCCAGCAGCCAAGAAGTTGCTAGCGGGAGGCATGAGCAGTTCTTC CASSQEVASGRHEQFF
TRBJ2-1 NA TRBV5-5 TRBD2 TGTGCCAGCAGCCTGCTAGCGGGAGATCAAGAGCAGTTCTTC CASSLLAGDQEQFF
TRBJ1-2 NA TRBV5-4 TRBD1 TGTGCCAGCAGCACCCACAGGGGAGAGTATTATGGCTACACCTTC CASSTHRGEYYGYTF
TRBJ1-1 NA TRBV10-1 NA TGCGCCAGCGCTCTTACAGGGTTCGCTGAAGCTTTCTTT CASALTGFAEAFF
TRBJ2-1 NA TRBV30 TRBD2 TGTGCCTGTACGAGGAATCGGGGAGGGAGGGATGAGCAGTTCTTC CACTRNRGGRDEQFF
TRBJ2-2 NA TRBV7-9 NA TGTGCCAGCAGCTTTTACAGGGGGGGGACCGGGGAGCTGTTTTTT CASSFYRGGTGELFF
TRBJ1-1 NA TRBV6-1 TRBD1 TGTGCCAGCGCGCGGCAGGGGGTGAACACTGAAGCTTTCTTT CASARQGVNTEAFF
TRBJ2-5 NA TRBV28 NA TGTGCCAGCAGCCCGCAGGGGCAAGAGACCCAGTACTTC CASSPQGQETQYF
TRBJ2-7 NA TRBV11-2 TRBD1 TGTGCCAGCAGCTTAGACCGGGGACAGGTAAAAACCTACGAGCAGTACTTC CASSLDRGQVKTYEQYF
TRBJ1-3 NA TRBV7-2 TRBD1 TGTGCCAGCAGCCTTCCCCCGACAGGGCGCGGAGGAAACACCATATATTTT CASSLPPTGRGGNTIYF
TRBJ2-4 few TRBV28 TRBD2 TGTGCCAGCAGCGTACTTAGCGGGCGAGCCAAAAACATTCAGTACTTC CASSVLSGRAKNIQYF
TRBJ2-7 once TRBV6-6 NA TGTGCCAGCAGACCGCCCGGAGGAGCGACCACTTACGAGCAGTACTTC CASRPPGGATTYEQYF
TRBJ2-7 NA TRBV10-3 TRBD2 TGTGCCATCAGGCACCGACTAGCGGGAGAAGGCGAGCAGTACTTC CAIRHRLAGEGEQYF
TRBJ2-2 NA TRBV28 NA TGTGCCAGCAGTCCCTCCCCATCCGACTTCTATGGGGAGCTGTTTTTT CASSPSPSDFYGELFF
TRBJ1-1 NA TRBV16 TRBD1 TGTGCCAGCAGCCCCCGGGACAGGGAGAACACTGAAGCTTTCTTT CASSPRDRENTEAFF
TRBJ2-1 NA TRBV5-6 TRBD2 TGTGCCAGCAGCTTGCAGCTAGCGGGAGGGCCTTGGAATGAGCAGTTCTTC CASSLQLAGGPWNEQFF
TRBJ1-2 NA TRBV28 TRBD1 TGTGCCAGCAGCACCGCGGACAGGTCTACGTATGGCTACACCTTC CASSTADRSTYGYTF
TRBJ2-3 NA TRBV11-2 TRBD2 TGTGCCAGCAGCTTAGTAAGGACTAGCGGGAGACGCGTTGCAGATACGCAGTATTTT CASSLVRTSGRRVADTQYF
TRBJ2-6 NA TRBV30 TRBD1 TGTGCCTGGAAGGACAGGGAGGTCATCTCTGGGGCCAACGTCCTGACTTTC CAWKDREVISGANVLTF
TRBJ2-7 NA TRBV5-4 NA TGTGCCAGCAGCTTGAGAGGCCGGGGATACGAGCAGTACTTC CASSLRGRGYEQYF
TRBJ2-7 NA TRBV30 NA TGTGCCTGGGGGGGCCAAACCCCCTACGAGCAGTACTTC CAWGGQTPYEQYF
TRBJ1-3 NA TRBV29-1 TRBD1 TGCAGCGTTGATGGGACAGGTGACGACCTACACTCTGGAAACACCATATATTTT CSVDGTGDDLHSGNTIYF
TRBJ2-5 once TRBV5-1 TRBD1 TGCGCCAGCAGCTCACGACAGGGGCCCTATACCGGGTACCAAGAGACCCAGTACTTC CASSSRQGPYTGYQETQYF
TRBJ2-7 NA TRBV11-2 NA TGTGCCAGCAGCTACCGCGCTCGGTACGAGCAGTACTTC CASSYRARYEQYF
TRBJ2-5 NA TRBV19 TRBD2 TGTGCCACTACCTCTAGCGGGGTAGTAAAGACCCAGTACTTC CATTSSGVVKTQYF
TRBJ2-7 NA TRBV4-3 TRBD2 TGCGCCAGCAGCCAAGACGGGGCGGGAGGGCCCCACGAGCAGTACTTC CASSQDGAGGPHEQYF
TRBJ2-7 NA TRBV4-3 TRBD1 TGCGCCAGCAGCCAAGTGGGACAGGGGGACCTTCTCACCTACGAGCAGTACTTC CASSQVGQGDLLTYEQYF
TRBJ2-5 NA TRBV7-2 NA TGTGCCAGCAGCTTAGGAGTGGGCGAGACCCAGTACTTC CASSLGVGETQYF
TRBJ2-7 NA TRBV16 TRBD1 TGTGCCAGCAGCCAATGGGTCGGGACAGGGAACACCTACGAGCAGTACTTC CASSQWVGTGNTYEQYF
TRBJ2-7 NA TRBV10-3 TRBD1 TGTGCCATCAGCTTATCCGGGACAGGGACGCCGGGCACCCTCCCCGAGCAGTACTTC CAISLSGTGTPGTLPEQYF
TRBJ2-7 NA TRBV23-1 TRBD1 TGCGCCAGCAGTCAAGGGACAGGGCACGAGCAGTACTTC CASSQGTGHEQYF
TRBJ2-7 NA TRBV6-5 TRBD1 TGTGCCAGCAGTTACTCAGGGACAGTACCCTACGAGCAGTACTTC CASSYSGTVPYEQYF
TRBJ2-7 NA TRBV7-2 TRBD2 TGTGCCAGCAGCCGGACTAGTCTGGGGGAGCAGTACTTC CASSRTSLGEQYF
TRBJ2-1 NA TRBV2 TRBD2 TGTGCCAGCTCTGTGTCTAGCGGGAACAATGAGCAGTTCTTC CASSVSSGNNEQFF
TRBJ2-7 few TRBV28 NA TGTGCCAGCGGCGCAGGTCTGCACTACGAGCAGTACTTC CASGAGLHYEQYF
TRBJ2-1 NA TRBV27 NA TGTGCCAGCAGTTTATCCTTCTGGAGCGCGCAGAGCTCCTACAATGAGCAGTTCTTC CASSLSFWSAQSSYNEQFF
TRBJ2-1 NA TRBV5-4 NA TGTGCCAGCAGTTCCCCGAGAGAGGCTGAGCAGTTCTTC CASSSPREAEQFF
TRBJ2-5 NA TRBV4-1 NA TGCGCCAGCAGCCGGACTAATCCGGAGACCCAGTACTTC CASSRTNPETQYF
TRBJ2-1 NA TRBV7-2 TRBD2 TGTGCCAGCAGCTCTATAGCGGGAGGGCCCGGTGAGCAGTTCTTC CASSSIAGGPGEQFF
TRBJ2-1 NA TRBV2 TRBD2 TGTGCCAGCAGGCTAGCGGACAATGAGCAGTTCTTC CASRLADNEQFF
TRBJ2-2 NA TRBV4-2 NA TGTGCCAGCAGCCAAACTGTTTCCGGGGAGCTGTTTTTT CASSQTVSGELFF
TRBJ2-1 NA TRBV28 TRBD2 TGTGCCAGCAGTTTATGCGTTAGCGGGAGTGGCTACAATGAGCAGTTCTTC CASSLCVSGSGYNEQFF
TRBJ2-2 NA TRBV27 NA TGTGCCAGCAGTCCCCCGCCAGGGACCGGGGAGCTGTTTTTT CASSPPPGTGELFF
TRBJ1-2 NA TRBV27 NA TGTGCCAGCAGCCCAGGGGTAATTTATGGCTACACCTTC CASSPGVIYGYTF
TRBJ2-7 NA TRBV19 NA TGTGCCAGTAAACCAACAGGGCTGGGCCAATACGAGCAGTACTTC CASKPTGLGQYEQYF
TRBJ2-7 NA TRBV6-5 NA TGTGCCAGCAGTTACTCGATTAGCAGAGAGCAGTACTTC CASSYSISREQYF
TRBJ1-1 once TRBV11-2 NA TGTGCCAGCAGCCTTTCGCGCCTGGGCAACATGAACACTGAAGCTTTCTTT CASSLSRLGNMNTEAFF
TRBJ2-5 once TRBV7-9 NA TGTGCCAGCAGCAAGAGGGGGCGGGGAGAGACCCAGTACTTC CASSKRGRGETQYF
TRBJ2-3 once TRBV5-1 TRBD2 TGCGCCAGCTCCCCCGGGGTAGCGGGAGATACGCAGTATTTT CASSPGVAGDTQYF
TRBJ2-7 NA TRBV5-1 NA TGCGCCAGCAGTGTTAGGGGCCCGACGACCGAGCAGTACTTC CASSVRGPTTEQYF
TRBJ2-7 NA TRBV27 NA TGTGCCAGCAGTTTGGTTCGGGACACGACTTCCTACGAGCAGTACTTC CASSLVRDTTSYEQYF
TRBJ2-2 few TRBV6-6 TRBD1 TGTGCCAGCAGTTACGAAGGACAGGGGACCACCGGGGAGCTGTTTTTT CASSYEGQGTTGELFF
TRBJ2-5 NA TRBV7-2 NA TGTGCCAGCAGCTTAGTGGGCAAAAAGACCCAGTACTTC CASSLVGKKTQYF
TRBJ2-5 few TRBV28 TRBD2 TGTGCCAGCAGTTTTCGGTTAGCGGGCAGAGAGACCCAGTACTTC CASSFRLAGRETQYF
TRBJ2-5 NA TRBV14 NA TGTGCCAGCAGCCAGTCAGGGGATAGACCCCAAGAGACCCAGTACTTC CASSQSGDRPQETQYF
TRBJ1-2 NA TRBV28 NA TGTGCCAGCAGACATACCGGGACACCGTTTCCCCGTTCAGATGGCTACACCTTC CASRHTGTPFPRSDGYTF
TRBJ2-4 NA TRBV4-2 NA TGTGCCAGCAGCCAACTCAGGGAACTAGCCAAAAACATTCAGTACTTC CASSQLRELAKNIQYF
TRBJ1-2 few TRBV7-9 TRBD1 TGTGCCAGCAGCTTAGCCGGACAGGGGCGGGGTGGCTACACCTTC CASSLAGQGRGGYTF